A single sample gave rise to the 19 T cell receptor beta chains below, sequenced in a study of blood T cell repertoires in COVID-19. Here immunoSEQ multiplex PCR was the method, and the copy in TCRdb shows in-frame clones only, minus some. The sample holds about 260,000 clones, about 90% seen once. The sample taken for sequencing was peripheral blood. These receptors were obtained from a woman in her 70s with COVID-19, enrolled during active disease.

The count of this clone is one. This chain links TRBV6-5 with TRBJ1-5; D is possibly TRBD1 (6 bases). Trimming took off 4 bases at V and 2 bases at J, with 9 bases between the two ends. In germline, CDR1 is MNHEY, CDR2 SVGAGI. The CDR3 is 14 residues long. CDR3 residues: CASSFSGGNQPQHF. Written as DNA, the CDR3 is TGTGCCAGCAGTTTCTCAGGGGGCAATCAGCCCCAGCATTTT.

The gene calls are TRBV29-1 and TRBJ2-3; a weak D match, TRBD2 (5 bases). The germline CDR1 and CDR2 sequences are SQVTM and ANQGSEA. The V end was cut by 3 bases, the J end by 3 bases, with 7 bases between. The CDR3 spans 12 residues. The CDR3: CSVDSGTDTQYF. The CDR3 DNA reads TGCAGCGTTGATTCGGGGACAGATACGCAGTATTTT.

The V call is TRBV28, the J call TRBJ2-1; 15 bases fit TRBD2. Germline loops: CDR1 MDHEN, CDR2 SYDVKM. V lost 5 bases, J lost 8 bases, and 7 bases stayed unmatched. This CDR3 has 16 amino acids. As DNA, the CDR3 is TGTGCCAGCAGTACACGGACTAGCGGGAGGGGATATGAGCAGTTCTTC. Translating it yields CASSTRTSGRGYEQFF. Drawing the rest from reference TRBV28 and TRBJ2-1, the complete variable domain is DVKVTQSSRYLVKRTGEKVFLECVQDMDHENMFWYRQDPGLGLRLIYFSYDVKMKEKGDIPEGYSVSREKKERFSLILESASTNQTSMYLCASSTRTSGRGYEQFFGPGTRLTVL.

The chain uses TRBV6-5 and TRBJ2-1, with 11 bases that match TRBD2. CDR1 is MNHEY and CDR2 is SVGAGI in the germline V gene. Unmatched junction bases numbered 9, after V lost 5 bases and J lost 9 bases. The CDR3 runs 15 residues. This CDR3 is CASSQTSGITSEQFF. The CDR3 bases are TGTGCCAGCAGTCAGACTAGCGGGATTACGAGTGAGCAGTTCTTC.

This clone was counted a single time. The CDR3 DNA follows: TGTGCCAGTAGTTTCGAGACAGAAGCTGGAAACACCATATATTTT. This codes for CASSFETEAGNTIYF. The rearrangement uses TRBV19 and TRBJ1-3; D possibly corresponds to TRBD1 (5 bases). Germline V CDR1 and CDR2: LNHDA, SQIVND (reference sequence). The V and J ends lost 5 bases and 2 bases respectively, with 13 bases between them. The CDR3 has 15 residues.

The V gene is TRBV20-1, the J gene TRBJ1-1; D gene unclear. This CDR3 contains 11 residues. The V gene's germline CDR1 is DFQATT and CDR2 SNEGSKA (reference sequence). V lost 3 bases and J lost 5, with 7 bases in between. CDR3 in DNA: TGCAGTGCTAGGGCCTGGACTGAAGCTTTCTTT. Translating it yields CSARAWTEAFF.

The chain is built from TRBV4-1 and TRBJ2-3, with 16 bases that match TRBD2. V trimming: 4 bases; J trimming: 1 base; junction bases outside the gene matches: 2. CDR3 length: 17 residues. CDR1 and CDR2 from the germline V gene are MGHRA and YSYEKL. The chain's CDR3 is CASSRGLAGGGTDTQYF. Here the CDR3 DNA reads TGCGCCAGCAGCCGGGGACTAGCGGGAGGGGGCACAGATACGCAGTATTTT.

The CDR3 bases are TGCGCCAGCAGCTTGTCAGGGACAGGGATCTCTGGAAACACCATATATTTT. Translated, it gives CASSLSGTGISGNTIYF. The rearrangement joins TRBV5-1 to TRBJ1-3, with TRBD1 matching 9 bases. V lost 1 base and J lost 0; bases outside the gene matches: 5. Germline V gives CDR1 SGHRS, CDR2 YFSETQ. The length of the CDR3 is 17 residues.

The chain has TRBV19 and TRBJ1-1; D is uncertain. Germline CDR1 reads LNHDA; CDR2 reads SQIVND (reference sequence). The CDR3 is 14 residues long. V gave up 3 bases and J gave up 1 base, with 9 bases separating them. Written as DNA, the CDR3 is TGTGCCAGTAGTATTGGTCGGGAGAACACTGAAGCTTTCTTT. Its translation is CASSIGRENTEAFF.

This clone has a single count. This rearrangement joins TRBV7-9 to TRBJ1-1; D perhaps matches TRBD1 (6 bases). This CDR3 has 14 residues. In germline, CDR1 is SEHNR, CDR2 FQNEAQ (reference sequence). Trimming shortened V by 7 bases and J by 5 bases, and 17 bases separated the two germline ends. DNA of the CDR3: TGTGCCAGCACGGGGAGGGGGTTCACGACTGAAGCTTTCTTT. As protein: CASTGRGFTTEAFF.

Here the CDR3 DNA reads TGTGCCGGGGGCCGGTACCAAGAGACCCAGTACTTC. Translating it yields CAGGRYQETQYF. The rearrangement uses TRBV27 and TRBJ2-5; D possibly corresponds to TRBD1 (6 bases). The V end was cut by 11 bases, the J end by 0 bases, with 10 bases between. The germline CDR1 and CDR2 sequences are MNHEY and SMNVEV (reference sequence). This CDR3 region has 12 residues.

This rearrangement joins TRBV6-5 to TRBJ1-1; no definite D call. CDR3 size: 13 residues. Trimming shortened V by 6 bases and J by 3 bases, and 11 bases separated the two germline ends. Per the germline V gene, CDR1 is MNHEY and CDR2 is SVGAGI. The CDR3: CASREGLDTEAFF. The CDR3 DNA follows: TGTGCCAGCAGGGAGGGTTTGGACACTGAAGCTTTCTTT.

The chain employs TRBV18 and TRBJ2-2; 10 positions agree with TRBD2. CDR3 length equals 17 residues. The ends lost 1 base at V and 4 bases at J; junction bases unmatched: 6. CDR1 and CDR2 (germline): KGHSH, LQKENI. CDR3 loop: CASSPLTSGTRTGELFF. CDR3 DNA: TGTGCCAGCTCACCACTAACTAGCGGGACACGCACCGGGGAGCTGTTTTTT.

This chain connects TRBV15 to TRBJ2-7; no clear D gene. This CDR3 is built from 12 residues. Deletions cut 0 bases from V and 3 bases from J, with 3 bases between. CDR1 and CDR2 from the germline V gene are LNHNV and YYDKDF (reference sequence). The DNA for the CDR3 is TGTGCCACCAGCAGAGACCACTACGAGCAGTACTTC. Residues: CATSRDHYEQYF.

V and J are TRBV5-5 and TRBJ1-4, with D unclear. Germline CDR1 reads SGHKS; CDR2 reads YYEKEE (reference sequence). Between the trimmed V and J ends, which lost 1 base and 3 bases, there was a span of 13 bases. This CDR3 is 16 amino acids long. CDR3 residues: CASSLLGGGPNEKLFF. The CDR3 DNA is TGTGCCAGCAGCTTGCTCGGTGGCGGCCCTAATGAAAAACTGTTTTTT.

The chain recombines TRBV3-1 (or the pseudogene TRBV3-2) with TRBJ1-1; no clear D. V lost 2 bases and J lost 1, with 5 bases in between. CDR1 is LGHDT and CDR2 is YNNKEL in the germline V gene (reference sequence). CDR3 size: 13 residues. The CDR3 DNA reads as TGTGCCAGCAGCCAATCAGGGAACACTGAAGCTTTCTTT. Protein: CASSQSGNTEAFF.

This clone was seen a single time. CDR3 region: CASSRRLAKNIQYF. CDR3 sequence (DNA): TGTGCCAGCAGTCGGCGGCTAGCCAAAAACATTCAGTACTTC. The genes are TRBV28 and TRBJ2-4; no clear D. CDR1 MDHEN and CDR2 SYDVKM come from the germline V gene. The length of the CDR3 is 14 residues. Trimming removed 5 bases at V and 0 bases at J, with 8 bases between.

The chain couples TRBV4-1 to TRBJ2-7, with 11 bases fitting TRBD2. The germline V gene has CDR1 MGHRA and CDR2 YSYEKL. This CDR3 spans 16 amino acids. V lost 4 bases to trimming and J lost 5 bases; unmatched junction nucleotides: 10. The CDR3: CASSLRGLAGDNEQYF. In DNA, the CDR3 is TGCGCCAGCAGCCTACGAGGACTAGCGGGCGACAACGAGCAGTACTTC.

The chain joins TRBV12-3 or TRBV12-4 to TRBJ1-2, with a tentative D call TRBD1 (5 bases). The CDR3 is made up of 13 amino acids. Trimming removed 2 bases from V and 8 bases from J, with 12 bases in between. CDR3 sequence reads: CASSLMGQSGYTF. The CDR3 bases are TGTGCCAGCAGTTTAATGGGGCAGAGCGGCTACACCTTC.